The 20 T cell receptor beta chains given below trace back to one sample, sequenced in a study of human T cells and chemical hapten exposure. Described time point: patch test 2, 6 weeks after DPC sensitization. Noted treatment: therapeutic diphenylcyclopropenone sensitization with weekly scalp DPC. TCRdb re-called the RACE reads with MiXCR, one entry per CDR3 protein. The profile shows 95,000 or so distinct CDR3 sequences, roughly 10% of them singletons. Material: whole blood, obtained in connection with sensitization to the hapten diphenylcyclopropenone (DPC). These receptors were obtained from a woman aged 40 to 50 with alopecia areata. Some clones in this sample may be carry-over from other donors' samples.

This clonotype showed up just a few times. V usage is TRBV27 and J usage is TRBJ1-2; 7 bases match TRBD1. V lost 3 bases to trimming and J lost 4 bases; unmatched junction nucleotides: 5. CDR3 length: 14 amino acids. Germline CDR1 and CDR2: MNHEY and SMNVEV (reference sequence). The CDR3 spells CASSFQGQSYGYTF. Here the CDR3 DNA reads TGTGCCAGCAGTTTTCAGGGACAGTCCTATGGCTACACCTTC.

CDR3 in DNA: TGTGCCAGCAGCTCGACAGGGATCTCCTATAATTCACCCCTCCACTTT. Translation gives CASSSTGISYNSPLHF. The rearrangement joins TRBV7-8 to TRBJ1-6; 7 bases agree with TRBD1. Germline values: CDR1 SGHVS, CDR2 FQNEAQ. Trimming cost V 4 bases and J 0 bases; bases outside gene matches: 3. The CDR3 is 16 residues long.

This clonotype has a count of ten or more. The gene calls are TRBV6-5 and TRBJ2-7; D remains ambiguous. Germline CDR1 reads MNHEY; CDR2 reads SVGAGI. There are 13 residues in the CDR3. Between the trimmed V and J ends, which lost 6 bases and 3 bases, there was a span of 12 bases. CDR3 amino acids: CASSLFSSYEQYF. The CDR3 nucleotides read TGTGCCAGCAGCTTATTTTCCAGCTACGAGCAGTACTTC.

This clonotype was counted a few times. The V and J genes are TRBV19 and TRBJ2-7, with unresolved D. Trimming took 1 base from V and 4 from J, leaving 8 bases between them. Germline CDR1 and CDR2: LNHDA and SQIVND (reference sequence). This CDR3 is 13 amino acids long. CDR3 loop: CASSIGVGYEQYF. The DNA for the CDR3 is TGTGCCAGTAGTATAGGGGTCGGGTACGAGCAGTACTTC.

In its sample, this clonotype was seen many times. The J gene is TRBJ2-7, the V gene TRBV29-1; a weak D match, TRBD2 (6 bases). Germline V gives CDR1 SQVTM, CDR2 ANQGSEA. This CDR3 contains 11 residues. Trimming left V 5 bases short and J 3 bases short, with 8 bases between. The DNA of the CDR3 is TGCAGCGTTACGGGGGTCTACGAGCAGTACTTC. Its protein is CSVTGVYEQYF.

This clonotype was seen a handful of times. This rearrangement joins TRBV18 to TRBJ1-5, with D unclear. This CDR3 spans 15 amino acids. Per germline, CDR1 KGHSH and CDR2 LQKENI. V was shortened by 0 bases and J by 1 base, with 7 bases between the two germline ends. This CDR3 is CASSPPGTSNQPQHF. The CDR3 nucleotides are TGTGCCAGCTCACCACCGGGTACAAGCAATCAGCCCCAGCATTTT.

In this sample, this clonotype turned up many times. The chain has TRBV14 and TRBJ1-2, with 10 bases that match TRBD1. The V and J ends lost 4 bases and 2 bases, in that order; junction bases with no gene match: 1. The CDR3 length is 14 residues. Germline V CDR1 and CDR2: SGHDN, FVKESK. CDR3 nucleotide sequence: TGTGCCAGCAGCCGGGACAGGGGCAACTATGGCTACACCTTC. Protein: CASSRDRGNYGYTF.

The sample holds many counts of this clonotype. The chain recombines TRBV20-1 with TRBJ1-1; D is ambiguous. Germline lookup yields CDR1 DFQATT and CDR2 SNEGSKA (reference sequence). CDR3 length: 13 amino acids. Trimming stripped 5 bases from V and 6 bases from J, with 16 bases between. The CDR3 DNA reads TGCAGTGCTCCCCTGGCGGGTTTAGCTGAAGCTTTCTTT. Residues: CSAPLAGLAEAFF.

This clonotype showed up many times. V and J are TRBV5-5 and TRBJ1-6; tentative D call: TRBD1 (5 bases). V lost 1 base and J lost 7, with 9 bases in between. This CDR3 region has 14 residues. Per germline, CDR1 SGHKS and CDR2 YYEKEE (reference sequence). CDR3 bases: TGTGCCAGCAGCTTGAAAACAGGCAATTCACCCCTCCACTTT. Translated, it gives CASSLKTGNSPLHF.

A remark on this clonotype: A much larger clone differs from this one at a single base, so this may be a read error. The chain uses TRBV28 and TRBJ2-5; D is unclear. Between the trimmed V and J ends, which lost 5 bases and 2 bases, there was a span of 0 bases. The CDR3 spans 10 residues. The germline gives CDR1 MDHEN, CDR2 SYDVKM. The CDR3 region has the DNA TGTGCCAGCAGTCAAGAGACCCAGTACTTC. Residues: CASSQETQYF.

This clonotype came up a few times. The genes are TRBV3-1 and TRBJ2-1; D not resolved. Germline loops: CDR1 LGHDT, CDR2 YNNKEL (reference sequence). V gave up 2 bases and J gave up 0 bases, with 11 bases separating them. This CDR3 has 16 residues. The CDR3 here is CASSQKGAGSYNEQFF. For the CDR3, the DNA is TGTGCCAGCAGCCAAAAAGGCGCCGGCTCCTACAATGAGCAGTTCTTC.

This clonotype was counted ten times or more. The V gene is TRBV15, the J gene TRBJ1-5; 8 nucleotides line up with TRBD1. V dropped 0 bases and J dropped 9; count of bases not matched to a gene: 4. The CDR3 has 14 residues. In germline, CDR1 is LNHNV, CDR2 YYDKDF (reference sequence). Here the CDR3 reads CATSRDRGQVPQHF. The CDR3 DNA reads TGTGCCACCAGCAGAGACAGGGGGCAGGTGCCCCAGCATTTT. The full variable domain, in which reference TRBV15 and TRBJ1-5 provide the parts outside the CDR3, is DAMVIQNPRYQVTQFGKPVTLSCSQTLNHNVMYWYQQKSSQAPKLLFHYYDKDFNNEADTPDNFQSRRPNTSFCFLDIRSPGLGDTAMYLCATSRDRGQVPQHFGDGTRLSIL.

Ten or more counts support this clonotype. The CDR3 sequence is CASSLAQGYTGELFF. The CDR3 region has the DNA TGCGCCAGCAGCTTGGCACAGGGCTACACCGGGGAGCTGTTTTTT. V and J are TRBV5-1 and TRBJ2-2, with D possibly being TRBD1 (6 bases). From germline, CDR1 is SGHRS and CDR2 YFSETQ. The CDR3 runs 15 residues. V shed 0 bases and J shed 3 bases, with 9 bases lying between them.

This clonotype was detected many times. V usage is TRBV29-1 and J usage is TRBJ2-3; D uncertain. The CDR3 is 14 residues long. V was shortened by 5 bases and J by 0 bases, with 12 bases between the two germline ends. The germline CDR1 and CDR2 sequences are SQVTM and ANQGSEA. The CDR3 loop is CSVCPRASTDTQYF. CDR3 DNA: TGCAGCGTTTGTCCCCGGGCCAGCACAGATACGCAGTATTTT.

There are many counts of this clonotype. This chain uses TRBV5-6 with TRBJ1-3; D gene uncertain. The CDR3 contains 14 residues. Trimming shortened V by 3 bases and J by 0 bases, and 7 bases separated the two germline ends. Germline CDR1 is SGHDT and CDR2 is YYEEEE. The CDR3 nucleotides are TGTGCCAGCAGCTCCCGAGCCTCTGGAAACACCATATATTTT. It codes for CASSSRASGNTIYF.

V and J are TRBV6-5 and TRBJ2-7, with 8 bases matching TRBD1. The CDR3 sequence is 14 residues long. V dropped 5 bases and J dropped 4; count of bases not matched to a gene: 7. In germline, CDR1 is MNHEY, CDR2 SVGAGI. The CDR3 DNA reads TGTGCCAGCAGTAGGGACAGGTCTTTATACGAGCAGTACTTC. It is translated as CASSRDRSLYEQYF.

The rearrangement links TRBV7-2 to TRBJ2-5, with 7 nucleotides matching TRBD2. Germline lookup yields CDR1 SGHTA and CDR2 FQGNSA. V trimming: 3 bases; J trimming: 4 bases; junction bases outside the gene matches: 2. The CDR3 is made up of 13 amino acids. CDR3 amino acids: CASSFSSGETQYF. CDR3 coding DNA: TGTGCCAGCAGCTTTTCTAGCGGAGAGACCCAGTACTTC.

The DNA for the CDR3 is TGTGCCAGCAGCTTAGGATCAGGGGGAGCGTACAATCAGCCCCAGCATTTT. Translated, it gives CASSLGSGGAYNQPQHF. The chain employs TRBV7-8 and TRBJ1-5; 7 positions agree with TRBD1. V lost 1 base, J lost 3 bases, and 9 bases stayed unmatched. Germline V gene sequence: CDR1 SGHVS, CDR2 FQNEAQ. This CDR3 region has 17 residues.

This clonotype was counted only a few times. The chain is built from TRBV29-1 and TRBJ2-3; 11 nucleotides match TRBD1. The CDR3 runs to 13 residues. Germline loops: CDR1 SQVTM, CDR2 ANQGSEA. The V and J ends lost 7 bases and 4 bases, in that order; junction bases with no gene match: 4. The DNA for the CDR3 is TGCAGCGCCTGGGACAGGGGGGCAGATACGCAGTATTTT. This codes for CSAWDRGADTQYF.

In DNA form, the CDR3 reads TGTGCCAGCAGCCCGGTCGGACACATCGTCTATGGCTACACCTTC. Amino acids: CASSPVGHIVYGYTF. The rearrangement uses TRBV11-2 and TRBJ1-2, with D perhaps TRBD1 (5 bases). The CDR3 contains 15 residues. Germline loops: CDR1 SGHAT, CDR2 FQNNGV. V lost 5 bases and J lost 4, with 17 bases in between.